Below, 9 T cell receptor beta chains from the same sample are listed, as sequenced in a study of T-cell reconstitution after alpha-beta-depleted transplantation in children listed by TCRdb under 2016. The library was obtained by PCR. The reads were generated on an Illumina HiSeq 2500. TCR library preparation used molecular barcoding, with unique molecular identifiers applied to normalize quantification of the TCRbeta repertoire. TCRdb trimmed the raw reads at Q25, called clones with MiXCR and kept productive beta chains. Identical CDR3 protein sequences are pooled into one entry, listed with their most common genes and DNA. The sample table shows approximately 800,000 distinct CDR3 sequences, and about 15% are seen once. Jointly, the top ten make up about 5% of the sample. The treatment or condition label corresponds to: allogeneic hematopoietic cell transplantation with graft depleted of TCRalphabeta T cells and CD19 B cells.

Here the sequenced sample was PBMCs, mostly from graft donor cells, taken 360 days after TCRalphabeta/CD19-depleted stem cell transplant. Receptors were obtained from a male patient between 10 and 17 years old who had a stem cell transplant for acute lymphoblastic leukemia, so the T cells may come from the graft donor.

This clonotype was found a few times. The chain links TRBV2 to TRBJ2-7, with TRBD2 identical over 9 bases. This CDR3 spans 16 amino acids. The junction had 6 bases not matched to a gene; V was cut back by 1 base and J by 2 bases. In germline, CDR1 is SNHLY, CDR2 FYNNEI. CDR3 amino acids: CASSEETSGPTYEQYF. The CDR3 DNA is TGTGCCAGCAGTGAAGAAACTAGCGGGCCCACCTACGAGCAGTACTTC.

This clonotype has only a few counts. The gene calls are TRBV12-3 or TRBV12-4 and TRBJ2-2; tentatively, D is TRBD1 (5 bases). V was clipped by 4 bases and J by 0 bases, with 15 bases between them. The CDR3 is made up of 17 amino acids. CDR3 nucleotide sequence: TGTGCCAGCAGTTCGGACATATCCGTATCGAACACCGGGGAGCTGTTTTTT. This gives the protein CASSSDISVSNTGELFF.

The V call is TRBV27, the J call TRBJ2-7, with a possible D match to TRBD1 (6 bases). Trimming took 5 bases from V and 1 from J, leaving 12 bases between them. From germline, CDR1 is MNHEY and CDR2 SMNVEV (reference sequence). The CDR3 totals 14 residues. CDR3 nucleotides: TGTGCCAGCAGTCACCAGGGGTCTTCCTACGAGCAGTACTTC. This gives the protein CASSHQGSSYEQYF.

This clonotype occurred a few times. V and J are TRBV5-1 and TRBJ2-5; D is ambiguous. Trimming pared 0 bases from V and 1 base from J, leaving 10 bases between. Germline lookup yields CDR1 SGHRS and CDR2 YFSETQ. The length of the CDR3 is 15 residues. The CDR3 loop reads CASSLGPTSQETQYF. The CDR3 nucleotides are TGCGCCAGCAGCTTGGGACCGACTTCCCAAGAGACCCAGTACTTC.

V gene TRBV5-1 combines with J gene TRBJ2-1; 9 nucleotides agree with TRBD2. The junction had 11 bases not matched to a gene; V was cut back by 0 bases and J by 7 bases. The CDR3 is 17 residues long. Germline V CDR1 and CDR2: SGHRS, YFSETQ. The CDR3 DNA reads TGCGCCAGCAGCTTGGGTGAAGTCGGGCTAGCGGGAAATGAGCAGTTCTTC. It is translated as CASSLGEVGLAGNEQFF.

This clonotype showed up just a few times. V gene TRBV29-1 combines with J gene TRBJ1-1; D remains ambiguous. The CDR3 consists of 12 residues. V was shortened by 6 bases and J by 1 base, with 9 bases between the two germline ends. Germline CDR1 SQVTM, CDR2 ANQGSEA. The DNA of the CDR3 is TGCAGCGTGTTCCAGCCGAACACTGAAGCTTTCTTT. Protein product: CSVFQPNTEAFF.

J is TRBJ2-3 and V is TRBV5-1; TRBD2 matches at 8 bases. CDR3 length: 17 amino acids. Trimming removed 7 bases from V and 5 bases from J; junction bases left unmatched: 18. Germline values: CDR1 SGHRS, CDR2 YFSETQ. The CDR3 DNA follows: TGCGCCAGCGGAATTCCCGCCCGGGAGGGCCATCAAGATACGCAGTATTTT. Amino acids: CASGIPAREGHQDTQYF.

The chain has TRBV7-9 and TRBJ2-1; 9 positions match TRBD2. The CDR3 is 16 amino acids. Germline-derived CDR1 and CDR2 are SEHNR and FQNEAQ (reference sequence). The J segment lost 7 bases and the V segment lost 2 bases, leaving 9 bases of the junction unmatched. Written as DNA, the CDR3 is TGTGCCAGCAGCTTATTAGCGGGAGTACCCCGGAATGAGCAGTTCTTC. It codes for CASSLLAGVPRNEQFF.

The CDR3 DNA is TGCGCCACCGGCGAACAGGGGTCGGGATATGGCTACACCTTC. Protein sequence: CATGEQGSGYGYTF. The genes are TRBV5-1 and TRBJ1-2; 7 nucleotides align to TRBD1. CDR1 and CDR2 from the germline V gene are SGHRS and YFSETQ. This CDR3 has 14 residues. V dropped 9 bases and J dropped 5; count of bases not matched to a gene: 13.